This T cell receptor beta chain originates from a study of control samples from healthy donors and cancer patients. Using immunoSEQ multiplex PCR, the repertoire was profiled, and TCRdb retains in-frame clones only, with some absent. Here the sample spans about 40,000 clones, 90% to 95% being singletons. This CDR3 has 17 amino acids. The germline V gene encodes CDR1 SGHRS and CDR2 YFSETQ. J lost 3 bases, V lost 1 base, and 11 bases had no gene match. The receptor's source is a woman in her fifties or sixties in good health. The specimen sequenced was blood. The chain recombines TRBV5-1 with TRBJ1-2, with 8 bases matching TRBD1. CDR3 DNA: TGCGCCAGCAGCTTGTGGACAGGGATATCCATTCACTATGGCTACACCTTC. The encoded protein is CASSLWTGISIHYGYTF. Supplemented by reference TRBV5-1 and TRBJ1-2, the full variable domain reads KAGVTQTPRYLIKTRGQQVTLSCSPISGHRSVSWYQQTPGQGLQFLFEYFSETQRNKGNFPGRFSGRQFSNSRSEMNVSTLELGDSALYLCASSLWTGISIHYGYTFGSGTRLTVV.